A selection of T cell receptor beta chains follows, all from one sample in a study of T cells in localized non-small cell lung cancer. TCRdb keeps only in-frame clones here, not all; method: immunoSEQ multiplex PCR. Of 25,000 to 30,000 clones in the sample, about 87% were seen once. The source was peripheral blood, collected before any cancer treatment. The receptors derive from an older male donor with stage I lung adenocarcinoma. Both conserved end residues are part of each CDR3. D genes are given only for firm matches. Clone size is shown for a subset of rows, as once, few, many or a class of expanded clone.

CASSSGWAGGPPSTDTQYF | TGTGCCAGCAGCTCCGGTTGGGCGGGGGGCCCCCCTAGCACAGATACGCAGTATTTT | TRBV9 | TRBD2 | . | TRBJ2-3
CASSNTRGRNNEQFF | TGTGCCAGCAGCAACACCCGCGGGAGAAACAATGAGCAGTTCTTC | TRBV7-2 | TRBD2 | . | TRBJ2-1
CASSLNRMNTEAFF | TGTGCCAGCAGCTTGAACAGGATGAACACTGAAGCTTTCTTT | TRBV11-3 | . | . | TRBJ1-1
CASSQASARYGYTF | TGTGCCAGCAGCCAAGCCAGCGCGAGATATGGCTACACCTTC | TRBV14 | . | . | TRBJ1-2
CASSQASHISGTGRSGNTIYF | TGCGCCAGCAGCCAAGCATCACACATATCCGGGACAGGGCGCTCTGGAAACACCATATATTTT | TRBV4-1 | TRBD1 | . | TRBJ1-3
CASPFGQVSTDTQYF | TGTGCCAGCCCCTTCGGGCAGGTCTCCACAGATACGCAGTATTTT | TRBV5-8 | . | once | TRBJ2-3
CASSSSDRGPGEQYF | TGTGCCAGCAGTTCCTCAGACAGGGGGCCTGGCGAGCAGTACTTC | TRBV28 | TRBD1 | . | TRBJ2-7
CASSPPRGPAVKTQYF | TGTGCCAGCTCACCACCGAGGGGGCCGGCGGTGAAGACCCAGTACTTC | TRBV18 | TRBD1 | . | TRBJ2-5
CASSQGLAGPEGTQYF | TGCGCCAGCAGCCAGGGACTAGCGGGGCCCGAAGGGACCCAGTACTTC | TRBV4-1 | TRBD2 | . | TRBJ2-5
CASCQLQETQYF | TGTGCCAGCTGTCAGCTCCAAGAGACCCAGTACTTC | TRBV2 | . | . | TRBJ2-5
CASSRGGREKLFF | TGTGCCAGCAGTCGGGGGGGAAGGGAAAAACTGTTTTTT | TRBV2 | . | . | TRBJ1-4
CARSPRSGTLKETQYF | TGTGCCAGAAGCCCTCGTTCTGGGACCTTAAAAGAGACCCAGTACTTC | TRBV5-3 | . | . | TRBJ2-5
CASSFKAGGRETQYF | TGTGCCAGCAGCTTTAAAGCGGGGGGGCGGGAGACCCAGTACTTC | TRBV7-2 | TRBD2 | . | TRBJ2-5
CASSVGGGTANTGELFF | TGTGCCAGCAGCGTAGGAGGCGGGACAGCTAACACCGGGGAGCTGTTTTTT | TRBV9 | . | . | TRBJ2-2
CASSLEGGANTEAFF | TGTGCCAGCAGCTTAGAAGGGGGAGCGAATACTGAAGCTTTCTTT | TRBV27 | . | . | TRBJ1-1
CACIRRGGGLDTQYF | TGTGCCTGCATCCGCCGGGGCGGAGGTCTAGATACGCAGTATTTT | TRBV30 | . | . | TRBJ2-3
CAIGQEEETQYF | TGTGCCATCGGACAGGAGGAAGAGACCCAGTACTTC | TRBV10-3 | TRBD1 | . | TRBJ2-5
CASTLGGGSYEQYF | TGTGCCAGCACCTTGGGAGGGGGGTCCTACGAGCAGTACTTC | TRBV28 | . | . | TRBJ2-7
CAWSARGGRTDTQYF | TGTGCCTGGAGTGCACGCGGGGGGCGCACAGATACGCAGTATTTT | TRBV30 | TRBD2 | . | TRBJ2-3
CASSPYRPSSYNEQFF | TGTGCCAGCAGTCCCTACAGACCGAGCTCCTACAATGAGCAGTTCTTC | TRBV28 | . | . | TRBJ2-1
CAWSGLNNEQFF | TGTGCCTGGAGTGGACTTAACAATGAGCAGTTCTTC | TRBV30 | . | . | TRBJ2-1
CATSRDLLEAKNIQYF | TGTGCCACCAGCAGAGATCTCCTGGAAGCCAAAAACATTCAGTACTTC | TRBV15 | . | . | TRBJ2-4
CAISEGLNYGYTF | TGTGCCATCAGCGAGGGTCTCAACTATGGCTACACCTTC | TRBV10-3 | . | . | TRBJ1-2
CAWSAPSGIPQHF | TGTGCCTGGAGTGCGCCATCTGGGATCCCCCAGCATTTT | TRBV30 | . | . | TRBJ1-5
CASRGGTGGSDTIYF | TGTGCCAGCAGGGGTGGTACAGGGGGCTCGGACACCATATATTTT | TRBV7-6 | TRBD1 | once | TRBJ1-3
CSVVMGVNQPQHF | TGCAGCGTTGTAATGGGGGTCAATCAGCCCCAGCATTTT | TRBV29-1 | . | . | TRBJ1-5
CASITSWGPQETQYF | TGTGCCAGCATAACCTCGTGGGGGCCCCAAGAGACCCAGTACTTC | TRBV7-6 | . | . | TRBJ2-5
CASRPTGLSYGYTF | TGTGCCAGCAGACCCACAGGACTCTCTTATGGCTACACCTTC | TRBV6-6 | . | once | TRBJ1-2
CASSVDRTQPQHF | TGTGCCAGCAGCGTAGACAGGACCCAGCCCCAGCATTTT | TRBV6-5 | . | . | TRBJ1-5
CASITSTEVGTQYF | TGTGCCAGCATCACCTCGACTGAAGTGGGTACGCAGTATTTT | TRBV28 | . | . | TRBJ2-3
CAISTPAGNTIYF | TGTGCCATCAGTACTCCAGCCGGAAACACCATATATTTT | TRBV10-3 | . | once | TRBJ1-3
CASSISGGIDTQYF | TGTGCCAGTAGTATAAGCGGGGGTATAGATACGCAGTATTTT | TRBV19 | TRBD2 | . | TRBJ2-3
CASSLVGGSNQPQHF | TGTGCCAGCAGCTTAGTAGGGGGGTCCAATCAGCCCCAGCATTTT | TRBV7-2 | . | once | TRBJ1-5
CASSPPRAMQETQYF | TGTGCCAGCTCACCCCCGAGGGCTATGCAAGAGACCCAGTACTTC | TRBV18 | . | once | TRBJ2-5
CASTLSQGANSPLHF | TGTGCCAGCACCCTTTCACAGGGGGCGAATTCACCCCTCCACTTT | TRBV5-5 | TRBD1 | few | TRBJ1-6
CASSLGGSNTGELFF | TGTGCCAGCAGCTTAGGGGGGTCGAACACCGGGGAGCTGTTTTTT | TRBV7-2 | . | . | TRBJ2-2
CASSEQGFSGNTIYF | TGTGCCAGCAGTGAGCAGGGCTTCTCTGGAAACACCATATATTTT | TRBV6-1 | . | . | TRBJ1-3
CASSLFMGVGTDTQYF | TGCGCCAGCAGCTTGTTTATGGGGGTCGGCACAGATACGCAGTATTTT | TRBV5-1 | . | . | TRBJ2-3
CASSLARTALNYGYTF | TGTGCCAGCAGCTTAGCTCGGACAGCCTTAAACTATGGCTACACCTTC | TRBV7-2 | . | . | TRBJ1-2
CAGTGGRIWGYTF | TGTGCCGGCACCGGGGGGCGTATATGGGGCTACACCTTC | TRBV6-1 | . | few | TRBJ1-2
CASSYATSGGTDTQYF | TGCGCCAGCAGCTATGCGACTAGCGGGGGCACAGATACGCAGTATTTT | TRBV5-1 | TRBD2 | . | TRBJ2-3
CASSDSQTGGAETQYF | TGTGCCAGCAGCGATTCTCAAACCGGGGGCGCAGAGACCCAGTACTTC | TRBV9 | . | . | TRBJ2-5
CASSYRTGGNTEAFF | TGTGCCAGCAGCTACCGGACAGGGGGGAACACTGAAGCTTTCTTT | TRBV7-6 | TRBD1 | . | TRBJ1-1
CASSLGGSDNEQFF | TGTGCCAGCAGCTTAGGGGGATCTGACAATGAGCAGTTCTTC | TRBV5-4 | . | . | TRBJ2-1
CASSLDQETQYF | TGCGCCAGCAGCTTGGACCAAGAGACCCAGTACTTC | TRBV5-1 | . | . | TRBJ2-5
CAWSGGGGLSEQFF | TGTGCCTGGAGTGGGGGCGGGGGCCTGAGTGAGCAGTTCTTC | TRBV30 | . | . | TRBJ2-1
CASSELRTQEAFF | TGTGCCAGCAGTGAACTTCGGACCCAGGAGGCCTTCTTT | TRBV6-1 | . | . | TRBJ1-1
CASSLASGQPQHF | TGTGCCAGCAGCTTAGCATCTGGTCAGCCCCAGCATTTT | TRBV11-2 | . | . | TRBJ1-5
CASSPYEQYF | TGTGCCAGCTCACCCTACGAGCAGTACTTC | TRBV18 | . | . | TRBJ2-7
CASRGLLAGNNEQFF | TGTGCCAGCAGGGGTTTACTAGCGGGGAACAATGAGCAGTTCTTC | TRBV2 | TRBD2 | . | TRBJ2-1
CASRTAGGLNTEAFF | TGTGCCAGCAGAACCGCGGGGGGCTTGAACACTGAAGCTTTCTTT | TRBV28 | . | . | TRBJ1-1